The sequence of this T cell receptor (beta chain) was determined in a study of T cells in Graves' hyperthyroidism and ophthalmopathy. Whole-study results and caveats: Most expanded thyroid clonotypes above 0.001 also appeared in blood. Onset of ophthalmopathy came a median 6.5 months after the model predicted it.

RNA transcripts gave rise to amplified TCR beta CDR3 regions. Carried out on the TCR CDR3, a first-round RT-PCR used the HTBI primer set. TCRdb re-analysed the multiplex PCR reads in MiXCR, keeping a single row per CDR3 protein. The data show about 500,000 distinct CDR3 sequences, with around 15% seen just once and 25% to 30% held by the top ten. A roughly 9.3 ml volume of fresh peripheral blood provided the PBMCs. In its sample, this clonotype was seen many times. The antigen is undetermined. Trimming cost V 3 bases and J 3 bases, with 16 bases left between them. The CDR3 runs 15 residues. Germline lookup yields CDR1 SGHRS and CDR2 YFSETQ.

The gene calls are TRBV5-1 and TRBJ2-7; D remains unclear. This TCR came from a woman aged 30 to 39 with Graves' ophthalmopathy. The sequenced sample was blood. In DNA form, the CDR3 reads TGCGCCAGCAGCTCTTTTTCTGGAGCAGGCTACGAGCAGTACTTC. It encodes CASSSFSGAGYEQYF.